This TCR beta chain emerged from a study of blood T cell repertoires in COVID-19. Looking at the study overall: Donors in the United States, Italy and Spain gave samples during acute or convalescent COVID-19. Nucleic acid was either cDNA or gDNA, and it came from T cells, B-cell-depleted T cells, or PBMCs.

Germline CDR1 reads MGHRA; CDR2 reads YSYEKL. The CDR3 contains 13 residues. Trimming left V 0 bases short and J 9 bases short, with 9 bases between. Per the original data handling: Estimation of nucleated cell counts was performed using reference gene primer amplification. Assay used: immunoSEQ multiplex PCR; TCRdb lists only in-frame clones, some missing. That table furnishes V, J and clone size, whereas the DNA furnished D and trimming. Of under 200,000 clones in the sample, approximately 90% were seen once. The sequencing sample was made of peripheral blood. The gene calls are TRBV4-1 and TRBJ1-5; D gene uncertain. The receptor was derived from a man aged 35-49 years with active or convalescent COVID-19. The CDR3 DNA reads TGCGCCAGCAGCCAAGAAGATGGTAGGCCCCAGCATTTT. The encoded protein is CASSQEDGRPQHF.